The rows below give T cell receptor beta chains drawn from one sample of a study of blood T cell repertoires in COVID-19. Sequencing was performed with immunoSEQ multiplex PCR; in TCRdb, only in-frame clones are kept and a portion is missing. This table holds about 400,000 clones, 75% to 90% found once. Sequenced material: peripheral blood. All receptors derive from a woman in her thirties with active or convalescent COVID-19. CDR3s include the opening cysteine and the closing phenylalanine or tryptophan. A D gene is named only where the DNA matches it firmly. Only some rows state a clone size, as once, few, many or a class for expanded clones.

v_call	j_call	clone_size	d_call	cdr3_nt	cdr3_aa
TRBV7-9	TRBJ1-3	.	.	TGTGCCAGCAGCCCAGGGAACTCTGGAAACACCATATATTTT	CASSPGNSGNTIYF
TRBV2	TRBJ1-4	.	.	TGTGCCAGCAGTGAAGTATCCGGGGTAGTTGAAAAACTGTTTTTT	CASSEVSGVVEKLFF
TRBV11-2	TRBJ2-7	.	TRBD1	TGTGCCAGCAGCAAACGAGGGGGCAGGTCGACCTACGAGCAGTACTTC	CASSKRGGRSTYEQYF
TRBV6-5	TRBJ1-1	.	TRBD1	TGTGCCAGCAGTTACGGCCAGGGGGTTGACACTGAAGCTTTCTTT	CASSYGQGVDTEAFF
TRBV7-9	TRBJ1-4	.	TRBD1	TGTGCCAGCAGCTTAGGGACAGGGGATGAAAAACTGTTTTTT	CASSLGTGDEKLFF
TRBV2	TRBJ2-3	once	.	TGTGCCAGCACTTCTGGGCAGAGCACAGATACGCAGTATTTT	CASTSGQSTDTQYF
TRBV6-6	TRBJ1-6	few	.	TGTGCCAGCAGTACCCGTTGGGGCGATTCACCCCTCCACTTT	CASSTRWGDSPLHF
TRBV5-1	TRBJ2-1	.	TRBD2	TGCGCCAGCAGCTTGGTGACTAGCGGGGGGGCATCCGAGCAGTTCTTC	CASSLVTSGGASEQFF
TRBV5-6	TRBJ1-3	.	.	TGTGCCAGCAGCTTGGGCGCGCGCGCTAGCTGGGGAAACACCATATATTTT	CASSLGARASWGNTIYF
TRBV6-1	TRBJ1-1	.	.	TGTGCCAGCAGTGCGACAGAAAACACTGAAGCTTTCTTT	CASSATENTEAFF
TRBV6-5	TRBJ2-3	.	TRBD2	TGTGCCAGCAGCCTCGGACTAGAAACAGATACGCAGTATTTT	CASSLGLETDTQYF
TRBV18	TRBJ1-1	.	.	TGTGCCAGCTCACCACCGAGAGGCGTGAACACTGAAGCTTTCTTT	CASSPPRGVNTEAFF
TRBV5-6	TRBJ2-1	.	.	TGTGCCAGCAGCTTGGTTCGGGGGAGGACCTACAATGAGCAGTTCTTC	CASSLVRGRTYNEQFF
TRBV4-1	TRBJ2-3	.	.	TGCGCCAGCAGCCAACGCTACGGGTCGGCTTCAGATACGCAGTATTTT	CASSQRYGSASDTQYF
TRBV27	TRBJ2-1	.	.	TGTGCCAGTTACCCCAGGGGCGGGCTGGGCTCCTACAATGAGCAGTTCTTC	CASYPRGGLGSYNEQFF
TRBV7-8	TRBJ1-2	.	.	TGTGCCAGCAGCCGAGACCCGACAGCAATTAACTATGGCTACACCTTC	CASSRDPTAINYGYTF
TRBV3-1/TRBV3-2	TRBJ2-5	.	TRBD2	TGTGCCAGCAGCCCCACTAGCGGCCCTTCTGGGGAGACCCAGTACTTC	CASSPTSGPSGETQYF
TRBV3-1/TRBV3-2	TRBJ1-2	.	.	TGTGCCAGCAGCCATATCTCAGCAGGCGGAGGTGGCTACACCTTC	CASSHISAGGGGYTF
TRBV5-5	TRBJ2-5	.	.	TGTGCCAGCAGCTTGGCAGGAGGAGGAGAGACCCAGTACTTC	CASSLAGGGETQYF
TRBV9	TRBJ2-2	.	TRBD2	TGTGCCAGCAGATCCGGACTAGCGGGCACCGGGGAGCTGTTTTTT	CASRSGLAGTGELFF
TRBV7-9	TRBJ1-1	.	.	TGTGCCAGCAGCACAGGGTATAACACTGAAGCTTTCTTT	CASSTGYNTEAFF
TRBV5-8	TRBJ1-4	.	.	TGTGCCAGCAGCTTAATCGGTTCGAAGGAAAAACTGTTTTTT	CASSLIGSKEKLFF
TRBV13	TRBJ1-6	few	.	TGTGCCAGCAGCTTATACCAAACGGATTCACCCCTCCACTTT	CASSLYQTDSPLHF
TRBV27	TRBJ2-1	.	TRBD2	TGTGCCACCAAGATTAATAGCGGGGATTGGAATGAGCAGTTCTTC	CATKINSGDWNEQFF
TRBV3-1/TRBV3-2	TRBJ2-1	.	.	TGTGCCACCAGGGGGGGGGCAGGTGAGCAGTTCTTC	CATRGGAGEQFF
TRBV7-9	TRBJ2-7	once	TRBD1	TGTGCCAGCAGCTTTAACCGGGACAGGGTCGACGAGCAGTACTTC	CASSFNRDRVDEQYF
TRBV18	TRBJ2-7	.	.	TGTGCCAGCTCACCAACAGACTACGAGCAGTACTTC	CASSPTDYEQYF
TRBV19	TRBJ1-5	.	TRBD1	TGTGCCAGTAGTATGGACAGGTATAGCAATCAGCCCCAGCATTTT	CASSMDRYSNQPQHF
TRBV5-1	TRBJ2-2	.	.	TGCGCCACCCAGCGGAGCTCGAACACCGGGGAGCTGTTTTTT	CATQRSSNTGELFF
TRBV5-1	TRBJ2-1	.	TRBD2	TGCGCCAGCAGCCCCACGCCTAGCGGGAGCTCCTACAATGAGCAGTTCTTC	CASSPTPSGSSYNEQFF
TRBV13	TRBJ1-1	.	.	TGTGCCAGCAGCGGGTCCGGGACAGAAGCTTTCTTT	CASSGSGTEAFF
TRBV7-9	TRBJ2-3	.	TRBD2	TGTGCCAGCAGCTTCAATAGCGGGGGCGGAGATACGCAGTATTTT	CASSFNSGGGDTQYF
TRBV18	TRBJ2-1	.	TRBD2	TGTGCCAGCTCACTTGCGGGAGGATCGGTTGGAAATGAGCAGTTCTTC	CASSLAGGSVGNEQFF
TRBV4-1	TRBJ1-1	.	TRBD1	TGCGCCAGCAGCCAAGACCTGGGACAGATGAACACTGAAGCTTTCTTT	CASSQDLGQMNTEAFF
TRBV5-6	TRBJ2-1	.	TRBD1	TGTGCCAGCAGCCAGGGACAGGGGATCTACAATGAGCAGTTCTTC	CASSQGQGIYNEQFF
TRBV19	TRBJ2-2	.	TRBD1	TGTGCCAGTAGACTGACAGGGGCCGGGGAGCTGTTTTTT	CASRLTGAGELFF
TRBV4-1	TRBJ1-1	once	.	TGCGCCAGCAGCTACAGTAATATCATGAACACTGAAGCTTTCTTT	CASSYSNIMNTEAFF
TRBV11-3	TRBJ2-3	.	TRBD2	TGTGCCAGCAGCTTCGGACTAGCGGACACAGATACGCAGTATTTT	CASSFGLADTDTQYF
TRBV6-1	TRBJ2-6	.	TRBD1	TGTGCCAGCAGTGAACGAGACAGGGGGTTTGGGGCCAACGTCCTGACTTTC	CASSERDRGFGANVLTF
TRBV19	TRBJ1-4	.	TRBD1	TGTGCCAGTGCCCCCGGACAGGGGGAAAAACTGTTTTTT	CASAPGQGEKLFF
TRBV18	TRBJ2-1	once	.	TGTGCCAGCTCACCAAGTGTTGCGGTAGTCCAGTTCTTC	CASSPSVAVVQFF
TRBV25-1	TRBJ1-1	.	.	TGTGCCAGCACCCTCCACATGAACACTGAAGCTTTCTTT	CASTLHMNTEAFF
TRBV5-6	TRBJ2-5	.	TRBD2	TGTGCCAGCAGCAAGCCGGGACTAGCGGGAGTAGGGGAGACCCAGTACTTC	CASSKPGLAGVGETQYF
TRBV7-6	TRBJ2-5	.	TRBD2	TGTGCCAGCAGCTTAGAATTGGCGGGGGGTGGTTATCAAGAGACCCAGTACTTC	CASSLELAGGGYQETQYF
TRBV11-2	TRBJ2-2	.	.	TGTGCCAGCAGCTTAGGTTCTCGGCGGGGTAGCGGGGAGCTGTTTTTT	CASSLGSRRGSGELFF
TRBV7-2	TRBJ2-1	.	.	TGTGCCAGCAGCCTGGACTTTAGCTCCTACAATGAGCAGTTCTTC	CASSLDFSSYNEQFF
TRBV7-2	TRBJ2-1	.	.	TGTGCCAGCAGCCCCCGGTTAGCGGCTGTCGGTGAGCAGTTCTTC	CASSPRLAAVGEQFF
TRBV19	TRBJ1-2	.	TRBD1	TGTGCCAGTCGCCCCAGGGGGCAGGACTATGGCTACACCTTC	CASRPRGQDYGYTF
TRBV13	TRBJ2-5	.	TRBD2	TGTGCCAGCAGCTTACTAGCGGGGGGGTCTGAGACCCAGTACTTC	CASSLLAGGSETQYF
TRBV29-1	TRBJ1-1	.	TRBD1	TGCAGCGTTGTTAACAGGGGAGGAACTGAAGCTTTCTTT	CSVVNRGGTEAFF
TRBV18	TRBJ2-1	.	.	TGTGCCAGCTCACCACGTTCAGACTTCTACAATGAGCAGTTCTTC	CASSPRSDFYNEQFF
TRBV19	TRBJ2-1	.	TRBD2	TGTGCCAGTACTGATAGCGGGGGGGCCATGGACGATGAGCAGTTCTTC	CASTDSGGAMDDEQFF